Sequencing of this T cell receptor beta chain was carried out in a study of T cell changes during pregnancy in multiple sclerosis. This table comes from immunoSEQ multiplex PCR, and its TCRdb copy is limited to in-frame clones, with some not included. The top ten hold about 11% of the sample, which has approximately 32,000 clones, roughly 87% seen once. The CDR3 totals 17 residues. J lost 5 bases, V lost 1 base, and 15 bases had no gene match. In germline, CDR1 is SGHDT, CDR2 YYEEEE. The J gene is TRBJ2-7, the V gene TRBV5-6; 7 bases align to TRBD2. This TCR derives from a female donor with multiple sclerosis, enrolled in a pregnancy study. Material: CD8+ T cells from peripheral blood mononuclear cells, obtained in the second trimester of pregnancy. The CDR3 loop reads CASSLSSGVGRVDEQYF. In DNA, the CDR3 is TGTGCCAGCAGCTTGAGCAGCGGGGTGGGGAGAGTCGACGAGCAGTACTTC.